A selection of T cell receptor beta chains follows, all from one sample in a study of shared clonotypes between healthy human individuals. Only in-frame clones appear in the TCRdb table, and some are missing; sequencing was by immunoSEQ multiplex PCR. The profile shows fewer than 1 million clones, around 96% of them singletons. The sequenced material came from naive CD8+ T cells sorted from blood. These receptors all come from a man younger than 45 in good health. Both conserved end residues are part of each CDR3. Each record gives: D gene, J gene, V gene, CDR3 DNA, CDR3 protein. A D gene is named only where the DNA matches it firmly.

d_gene: TRBD1
j_gene: TRBJ1-2
v_gene: TRBV4-2
CDR3nt: TGTGCCAGCAGCCAAAGGGACAGCTATGGCTACACCTTC
CDR3aa: CASSQRDSYGYTF

d_gene: TRBD2
j_gene: TRBJ2-1
v_gene: TRBV5-1
CDR3nt: TGCGCCAGCAGCCTAGCGGGAATTATCCACAATGAGCAGTTCTTC
CDR3aa: CASSLAGIIHNEQFF

d_gene: .
j_gene: TRBJ2-4
v_gene: TRBV6-5
CDR3nt: TGTGCCAGCGCAGGGTACGAAAACATTCAGTACTTC
CDR3aa: CASAGYENIQYF

d_gene: .
j_gene: TRBJ2-7
v_gene: TRBV9
CDR3nt: TGTGCCAGCAGCGTGGGGACTTCTTTGCACGAGCAGTACTTC
CDR3aa: CASSVGTSLHEQYF

d_gene: .
j_gene: TRBJ2-5
v_gene: TRBV4-3
CDR3nt: TGCGCCAGCAGCCAAGACGGCGGTCTACAAGAGACCCAGTACTTC
CDR3aa: CASSQDGGLQETQYF

d_gene: TRBD1
j_gene: TRBJ2-5
v_gene: TRBV11-3
CDR3nt: TGTGCCAGCAGCTTACGGGCGACAGGGTCGGTCGAGACCCAGTACTTC
CDR3aa: CASSLRATGSVETQYF

d_gene: TRBD2
j_gene: TRBJ2-1
v_gene: TRBV28
CDR3nt: TGTGCCAGCAGCCTCACCCTGGGGGGGACCTCCTACAATGAGCAGTTCTTC
CDR3aa: CASSLTLGGTSYNEQFF

d_gene: .
j_gene: TRBJ1-1
v_gene: TRBV9
CDR3nt: TGTGCCAGCAGCGCACACCAGGGAACCACTGAAGCTTTCTTT
CDR3aa: CASSAHQGTTEAFF

d_gene: .
j_gene: TRBJ2-1
v_gene: TRBV29-1
CDR3nt: TGCAGCGTTGACAAGGACGGATCTAATGAGCAGTTCTTC
CDR3aa: CSVDKDGSNEQFF

d_gene: .
j_gene: TRBJ2-1
v_gene: TRBV11-2
CDR3nt: TGTGCCAGCAGCCTCTATGCGGGACAGTTTTCCAATGAGCAGTTCTTC
CDR3aa: CASSLYAGQFSNEQFF

d_gene: TRBD2
j_gene: TRBJ2-3
v_gene: TRBV4-1
CDR3nt: TGCGCCAGCAGCCGCAGCGGGCCGGGACTAGGGTCCACAGATACGCAGTATTTT
CDR3aa: CASSRSGPGLGSTDTQYF

d_gene: .
j_gene: TRBJ2-3
v_gene: TRBV7-9
CDR3nt: TGTGCCAGCAGCTTAGTTGATACGCAGTATTTT
CDR3aa: CASSLVDTQYF

d_gene: .
j_gene: TRBJ2-7
v_gene: TRBV25-1
CDR3nt: TGTGCCACCTCGGACAGACCCTACGAGCAGTACTTC
CDR3aa: CATSDRPYEQYF

d_gene: .
j_gene: TRBJ2-7
v_gene: TRBV7-9
CDR3nt: TGTGCCAGCTTAAACAGGGTAGGCGAGCAGTACTTC
CDR3aa: CASLNRVGEQYF

d_gene: TRBD1
j_gene: TRBJ1-3
v_gene: TRBV6-5
CDR3nt: TGTGCCAGCAGAGGACAGGGGGCAGGAAACACCATATATTTT
CDR3aa: CASRGQGAGNTIYF

d_gene: .
j_gene: TRBJ2-2
v_gene: TRBV9
CDR3nt: TGTGCCAGCAGCGTAAGTGGTGTGGGAGCCGGGGAGCTGTTTTTT
CDR3aa: CASSVSGVGAGELFF